The 2 T cell receptor beta chains given below trace back to one sample, sequenced in a study of shared clonotypes between healthy human individuals. Generated by immunoSEQ multiplex PCR, the TCRdb table keeps only in-frame clones and is missing some. This table holds 180,000 or so clones, about 93% found once. Sequencing was performed on naive CD4+ T cells sorted from blood. Subset here: CD45RA+ positively selected. The receptor source for this set is a woman in her thirties in good health.

This clone turned up a few times. The rearrangement joins TRBV5-4 to TRBJ1-3; tentatively, D is TRBD1 (5 bases). Trimming removed 0 bases from V and 0 bases from J, with 10 bases in between. The CDR3 is 16 amino acids. CDR1 and CDR2 (germline): SGHNT, YYREEE (reference sequence). CDR3 residues: CASSLVGAHSGNTIYF. CDR3 DNA: TGTGCCAGCAGCTTGGTCGGGGCACACTCTGGAAACACCATATATTTT.

This clone was found once. The chain recombines TRBV10-2 with TRBJ2-7; a weak D match, TRBD1 (5 bases). This CDR3 spans 15 amino acids. The germline CDR1 and CDR2 sequences are WSHSY and SAAADI. V lost 5 bases, J lost 4 bases, and 18 bases lay in between. CDR3 protein: CASSQTQGTGYEQYF. The DNA for the CDR3 is TGCGCCAGCAGTCAGACTCAGGGTACAGGATACGAGCAGTACTTC.